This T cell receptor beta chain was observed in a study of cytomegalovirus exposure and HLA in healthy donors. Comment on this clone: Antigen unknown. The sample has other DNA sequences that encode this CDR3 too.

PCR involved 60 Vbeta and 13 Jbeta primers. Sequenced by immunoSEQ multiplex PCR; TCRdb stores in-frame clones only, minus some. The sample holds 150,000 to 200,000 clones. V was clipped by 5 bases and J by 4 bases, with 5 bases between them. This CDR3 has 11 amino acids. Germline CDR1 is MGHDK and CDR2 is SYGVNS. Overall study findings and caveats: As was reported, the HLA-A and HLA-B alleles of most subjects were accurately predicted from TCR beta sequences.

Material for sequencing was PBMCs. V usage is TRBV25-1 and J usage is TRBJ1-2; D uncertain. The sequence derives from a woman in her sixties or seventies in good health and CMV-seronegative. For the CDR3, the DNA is TGTGCCAGCAGTTCGGGCTATGGCTACACCTTC. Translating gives CASSSGYGYTF.